What follows are 10 T cell receptor beta chains derived from one specimen sequenced in a study of patients and donors after allogeneic stem cell transplantation. TCRdb independently ran MiXCR on the RT-PCR reads; one entry per CDR3 protein. This sample carries hundreds of thousands of distinct CDR3 sequences, roughly 15% of them seen once, and the ten largest clones take around a tenth. The sequencing input was blood, either unsorted or a sorted T cell fraction (not recorded which). The source is a human donor who was either an allogeneic HSCT recipient or a stem cell or donor lymphocyte infusion donor (not recorded which). It is not recorded whose cells these are; they may come from a transplant donor.

This clonotype was detected a few times. The chain is built from TRBV11-2 and TRBJ1-5; 10 bases line up with TRBD1. From germline, CDR1 is SGHAT and CDR2 FQNNGV. With V trimmed by 3 bases and J by 3 bases, 8 bases remained unmatched. The CDR3 has 17 amino acids. This CDR3 is CASSLTGGTGVNQPQHF. CDR3 DNA sequence: TGTGCCAGCAGCTTGACCGGCGGGACAGGGGTCAATCAGCCCCAGCATTTT.

The chain couples TRBV5-1 to TRBJ2-2; D call uncertain. The CDR3 is made up of 15 amino acids. Germline CDR1 SGHRS, CDR2 YFSETQ. Trimming took 0 bases from V and 1 from J, leaving 7 bases between them. Here the CDR3 DNA reads TGCGCCAGCAGCTTGGATCCAGGGAACACCGGGGAGCTGTTTTTT. Protein product: CASSLDPGNTGELFF. The full variable domain, its missing parts supplied by reference TRBV5-1 and TRBJ2-2, is KAGVTQTPRYLIKTRGQQVTLSCSPISGHRSVSWYQQTPGQGLQFLFEYFSETQRNKGNFPGRFSGRQFSNSRSEMNVSTLELGDSALYLCASSLDPGNTGELFFGEGSRLTVL.

This clonotype has a handful of counts. The chain uses TRBV11-2 and TRBJ2-1; 7 bases agree with TRBD1. The CDR3 is 15 residues long. Germline-derived CDR1 and CDR2 are SGHAT and FQNNGV. Losses at the gene ends were 5 bases for V and 0 bases for J; bases not matched to a gene: 4. CDR3 sequence (DNA): TGTGCCAGCAGCCGGGACAGTAGCTCCTACAATGAGCAGTTCTTC. This gives the protein CASSRDSSSYNEQFF.

This rearrangement joins TRBV7-9 to TRBJ2-3; tentatively, D is TRBD2 (7 bases). The V end was cut by 4 bases, the J end by 4 bases, with 15 bases between. Germline V gives CDR1 SEHNR, CDR2 FQNEAQ (reference sequence). This CDR3 is built from 15 residues. CDR3 region: CASSWTGGGPDTQYF. In DNA, the CDR3 is TGTGCCAGCAGCTGGACTGGCGGGGGCCCAGATACGCAGTATTTT.

The chain recombines TRBV11-3 with TRBJ2-1; TRBD2 aligns across 10 bases. The CDR3 length is 15 residues. Germline trimming cut 9 bases from V and 7 bases from J; bases unmatched to any gene: 12. Looked up from germline, CDR1 is SGHNT and CDR2 is YENEEA. The CDR3 sequence is CASSGGSRGGNEQFF. In DNA form, the CDR3 reads TGTGCCAGTAGCGGGGGGTCCAGGGGCGGTAATGAGCAGTTCTTC. The full variable domain, its missing parts supplied by reference TRBV11-3 and TRBJ2-1, is EAGVVQSPRYKIIEKKQPVAFWCNPISGHNTLYWYLQNLGQGPELLIRYENEEAVDDSQLPKDRFSAERLKGVDSTLKIQPAELGDSAVYLCASSGGSRGGNEQFFGPGTRLTVL.

Ten or more counts support this clonotype. V and J are TRBV29-1 and TRBJ1-1; D is ambiguous. V was clipped by 3 bases and J by 0 bases, with 5 bases between them. The CDR3 runs to 12 residues. CDR1 and CDR2 (germline): SQVTM, ANQGSEA. The CDR3 reads CSVDKLNTEAFF. The CDR3 DNA follows: TGCAGCGTTGACAAGCTGAACACTGAAGCTTTCTTT.

The V call is TRBV7-9, the J call TRBJ2-3; TRBD1 or TRBD2 may be the D gene (5 bases each). Trimming took 4 bases from V and 8 from J, leaving 19 bases between them. The CDR3 sequence is 15 residues long. Germline-derived CDR1 and CDR2 are SEHNR and FQNEAQ (reference sequence). The CDR3 spells CASSSTGTAQVTQYF. In DNA, the CDR3 is TGTGCCAGCAGCTCCACCGGGACGGCCCAGGTTACGCAGTATTTT.

The table lists this clonotype with a few counts. DNA for the CDR3: TGTGCCAGCAGTTTTAAGGACAGCAATCAGCCCCAGCATTTT. Its protein is CASSFKDSNQPQHF. V gene TRBV27 combines with J gene TRBJ1-5, with D hard to call. CDR3 length: 14 residues. Germline V gene sequence: CDR1 MNHEY, CDR2 SMNVEV (reference sequence). The ends were cut back, 3 bases at V and 1 base at J, with 7 bases in the middle.

V is TRBV20-1 and J is TRBJ2-5, with 8 bases lining up with TRBD2. The CDR3 contains 14 residues. The germline V gene encodes CDR1 DFQATT and CDR2 SNEGSKA (reference sequence). The V gene end was trimmed by 5 bases and the J gene end by 5 bases; junction bases not matched to a gene: 10. CDR3 nucleotides: TGCAGTGCTTTCCGGACTAGCCGGCAGGAGACCCAGTACTTC. This codes for CSAFRTSRQETQYF.

The J gene is TRBJ2-2, the V gene TRBV19; unclear D gene. Germline V CDR1 and CDR2: LNHDA, SQIVND (reference sequence). CDR3 size: 16 residues. Trimming left V 0 bases short and J 5 bases short, with 13 bases between. The CDR3 here is CASSIEATRITGELFF. CDR3 DNA: TGTGCCAGTAGTATAGAAGCAACACGAATTACCGGGGAGCTGTTTTTT.